Below are 20 T cell receptor beta chains sequenced from a single sample in a study of T cell responses to AZD1222 COVID-19 vaccine. Sequencing used immunoSEQ multiplex PCR; TCRdb keeps in-frame clones, though not all of them. In the table there are about 85,000 clones, roughly 85% of which are singletons. The material was peripheral blood, obtained on day 0 of AZD1222 vaccination. These receptors were collected from an adult in good health.

The chain has TRBV7-9 and TRBJ1-1; no reliable D call. CDR1 is SEHNR and CDR2 is FQNEAQ in the germline V gene (reference sequence). CDR3 length equals 13 residues. Trimming removed 6 bases from V and 1 base from J, with 9 bases in between. CDR3 bases: TGTGCCAGCAGACCAACACAGAACACTGAAGCTTTCTTT. It codes for CASRPTQNTEAFF.

This clone was counted a single time. The chain employs TRBV6-5 and TRBJ2-2; D may be TRBD1 or TRBD2 (6 bases each). Trimming pared 6 bases from V and 3 bases from J, leaving 14 bases between. The germline CDR1 and CDR2 sequences are MNHEY and SVGAGI. The CDR3 has 15 amino acids. The CDR3 is CASSQQGGDTGELFF. The CDR3, as DNA: TGTGCCAGCAGCCAACAGGGAGGTGACACCGGGGAGCTGTTTTTT.

The chain couples TRBV30 to TRBJ1-4; D ambiguous. CDR1 and CDR2 from the germline V gene are GTSNPN and SVGIG (reference sequence). Trimming shortened V by 3 bases and J by 8 bases, and 16 bases separated the two germline ends. The CDR3 contains 14 residues. The CDR3: CAWRPPGPAEKLFF. In nucleotides, the CDR3 is TGTGCCTGGAGACCTCCGGGCCCCGCCGAAAAACTGTTTTTT.

This chain uses TRBV10-2 with TRBJ2-7, with 11 bases matching TRBD1. Germline values: CDR1 WSHSY, CDR2 SAAADI. The CDR3 consists of 15 residues. V lost 4 bases and J lost 7; bases outside the gene matches: 9. CDR3 protein: CASSGEGTGGKEQYF. The CDR3 nucleotides read TGCGCCAGCAGTGGAGAAGGGACAGGGGGGAAGGAGCAGTACTTC.

The chain is built from TRBV11-3 and TRBJ1-1; unclear D gene. V was pared by 0 bases and J by 1 base, with 9 bases between. Germline V gives CDR1 SGHNT, CDR2 YENEEA. This CDR3 is 15 amino acids long. CDR3 region: CASSLDRQANTEAFF. In DNA, the CDR3 is TGTGCCAGCAGCTTAGATCGTCAAGCGAACACTGAAGCTTTCTTT.

The gene calls are TRBV11-2 and TRBJ1-4; D perhaps matches TRBD1 (5 bases). V lost 7 bases, J lost 5 bases, and 14 bases lay in between. From germline, CDR1 is SGHAT and CDR2 FQNNGV. The length of the CDR3 is 14 residues. The CDR3 DNA reads TGTGCCAGCACCCCCCTGGGGCTGAATGAAAAACTGTTTTTT. Translation gives CASTPLGLNEKLFF.

CDR3 sequence reads: CASSAGLAGDTDTQYF. CDR3 nucleotide sequence: TGTGCCAGCAGCGCGGGACTAGCGGGAGACACAGATACGCAGTATTTT. This sequence joins TRBV11-3 and TRBJ2-3; 14 bases match TRBD2. This CDR3 is 16 amino acids long. With 5 bases clipped from V and 2 bases from J, the junction kept 3 bases outside the gene matches. The germline CDR1 and CDR2 sequences are SGHNT and YENEEA.

This chain connects TRBV19 to TRBJ2-7, with D maybe TRBD2 (5 bases). The V gene lost 5 bases and the J gene lost 0 bases, with 11 bases spanning the gap. The CDR3 covers 14 residues. The germline V gene encodes CDR1 LNHDA and CDR2 SQIVND (reference sequence). This CDR3 reads CASSGAVSSYEQYF. The DNA of the CDR3 is TGTGCCAGTAGTGGAGCGGTAAGCTCCTACGAGCAGTACTTC.

This chain uses TRBV18 with TRBJ1-1, with D possibly being TRBD1 (5 bases). In germline, CDR1 is KGHSH, CDR2 LQKENI. The CDR3 is 13 residues long. Trimming took off 0 bases at V and 10 bases at J, with 12 bases between the two ends. The CDR3 nucleotides read TGTGCCAGCTCACCACCGGGCCAGGGTAGAGCTTTCTTT. Translating gives CASSPPGQGRAFF.

This rearrangement joins TRBV27 to TRBJ1-5; perhaps TRBD1 as D (5 bases). CDR3 length equals 18 residues. Trimming took 3 bases from V and 6 from J, leaving 24 bases between them. Germline V gene lookup returns CDR1 MNHEY and CDR2 SMNVEV (reference sequence). CDR3 residues: CASSFGAGQGSLTQPQHF. In nucleotides, the CDR3 is TGTGCCAGCAGTTTTGGGGCAGGGCAGGGATCGTTGACTCAGCCCCAGCATTTT.

The V gene is TRBV28, the J gene TRBJ1-5; D may be TRBD1 (5 bases). The CDR3 contains 12 residues. Germline values: CDR1 MDHEN, CDR2 SYDVKM. V lost 6 bases to trimming and J lost 5 bases, with 8 bases between them. The CDR3 loop reads CASRSRDQPQHF. CDR3 DNA: TGTGCCAGCAGGTCCAGGGATCAGCCCCAGCATTTT.

This clone was counted a few times. The chain is built from TRBV9 and TRBJ2-1, with TRBD2 identical over 13 bases. CDR1 is SGDLS and CDR2 is YYNGEE in the germline V gene. This CDR3 has 17 amino acids. V was pared by 4 bases and J by 5 bases, with 9 bases of the junction left unmatched. In DNA form, the CDR3 reads TGTGCCAGCAGCCCTACCGGGACTAGCGGGGTTAACAATGAGCAGTTCTTC. Its translation is CASSPTGTSGVNNEQFF.

The chain joins TRBV15 to TRBJ2-7, with D possibly being TRBD1 (8 bases). Germline lookup yields CDR1 LNHNV and CDR2 YYDKDF (reference sequence). This CDR3 is 14 amino acids long. Trimming took off 6 bases at V and 4 bases at J, with 16 bases between the two ends. The CDR3 nucleotides are TGTGCCACCAGTACCGACAGGGGACTATACGAGCAGTACTTC. Protein product: CATSTDRGLYEQYF.

The chain carries TRBV11-3 and TRBJ2-7; 10 bases are shared with TRBD2. V lost 11 bases to trimming and J lost 1 base; unmatched junction nucleotides: 17. This CDR3 spans 17 amino acids. The V gene's germline CDR1 is SGHNT and CDR2 YENEEA. The CDR3 protein is CAGPGQSTSGPSYEQYF. CDR3 nucleotide sequence: TGTGCCGGACCGGGACAGTCGACTAGCGGGCCATCCTACGAGCAGTACTTC. Full variable domain (remainder filled in from reference TRBV11-3 and TRBJ2-7): EAGVVQSPRYKIIEKKQPVAFWCNPISGHNTLYWYLQNLGQGPELLIRYENEEAVDDSQLPKDRFSAERLKGVDSTLKIQPAELGDSAVYLCAGPGQSTSGPSYEQYFGPGTRLTVT.

The chain carries TRBV9 and TRBJ2-1; D might be TRBD2 (7 bases). The CDR3 extends over 13 amino acids. V gave up 3 bases and J gave up 6 bases, with 10 bases separating them. The germline V gene has CDR1 SGDLS and CDR2 YYNGEE. The CDR3 loop reads CASSEGGSNEQFF. CDR3 DNA sequence: TGTGCCAGCAGCGAGGGGGGGTCCAATGAGCAGTTCTTC.

V usage is TRBV4-2 and J usage is TRBJ2-3, with TRBD2 matching over 9 bases. V lost 1 base, J lost 5 bases, and 10 bases stayed unmatched. The CDR3 is made up of 17 amino acids. CDR1 and CDR2 (germline): LGHNA, YNFKEQ. CDR3 region: CASSQGLAGSSGDTQYF. CDR3 nucleotides: TGTGCCAGCAGCCAAGGGCTAGCGGGAAGTTCTGGAGATACGCAGTATTTT.

This clone was counted a few times. The chain links TRBV11-2 to TRBJ2-7, with D perhaps assigned TRBD1 or TRBD2 (5 bases each). V lost 4 bases to trimming and J lost 1 base, with 11 bases between them. Germline V lookup: CDR1 SGHAT, CDR2 FQNNGV. The CDR3 covers 14 residues. DNA for the CDR3: TGTGCCAGCAGCTCCGGGACCGCATCCTACGAGCAGTACTTC. As protein: CASSSGTASYEQYF.

The V and J genes are TRBV29-1 and TRBJ2-7, with 8 bases fitting TRBD2. CDR1 and CDR2 (germline): SQVTM, ANQGSEA. The CDR3 runs 15 residues. Trimming at V came to 7 bases and at J to 3 bases, leaving 14 bases not matched to a gene. CDR3 in DNA: TGCAGCGCCGCATCAATTAGCGGGACAAGCTACGAGCAGTACTTC. It codes for CSAASISGTSYEQYF.

In regard to this clone: This sample also contains other DNA sequences that code for the same CDR3. CDR3 region: CASSRDYEQYF. The DNA of the CDR3 is TGTGCCAGCAGCCGGGACTACGAGCAGTACTTC. The chain recombines TRBV11-3 with TRBJ2-7, with D maybe TRBD2 (5 bases). The CDR3 covers 11 residues. Trimming left V 5 bases short and J 3 bases short, with 5 bases between. Germline V gene data show CDR1 as SGHNT and CDR2 as YENEEA. The full variable domain, its missing parts supplied by reference TRBV11-3 and TRBJ2-7, is EAGVVQSPRYKIIEKKQPVAFWCNPISGHNTLYWYLQNLGQGPELLIRYENEEAVDDSQLPKDRFSAERLKGVDSTLKIQPAELGDSAVYLCASSRDYEQYFGPGTRLTVT.

The rearrangement joins TRBV5-8 to TRBJ1-1; possibly TRBD1 for D (5 bases). The CDR3 runs 12 residues. Trimming left V 2 bases short and J 10 bases short, with 12 bases between. Germline loops: CDR1 SGHTS, CDR2 YDEGEE. CDR3 protein: CASSFNVGRAFF. The CDR3 DNA is TGTGCCAGCAGCTTCAATGTGGGGCGAGCTTTCTTT.